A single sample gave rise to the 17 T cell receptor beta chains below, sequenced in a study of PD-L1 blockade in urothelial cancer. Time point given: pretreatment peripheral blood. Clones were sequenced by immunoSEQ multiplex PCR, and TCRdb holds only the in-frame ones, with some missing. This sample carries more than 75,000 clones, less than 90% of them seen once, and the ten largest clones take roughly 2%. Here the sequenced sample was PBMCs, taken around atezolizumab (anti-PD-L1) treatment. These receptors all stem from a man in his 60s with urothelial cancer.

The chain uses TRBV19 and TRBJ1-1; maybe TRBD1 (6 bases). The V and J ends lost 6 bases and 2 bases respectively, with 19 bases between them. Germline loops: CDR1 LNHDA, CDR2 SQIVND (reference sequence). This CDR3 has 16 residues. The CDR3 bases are TGTGCCAGTAGGCGGTCGATGGGCAGGGGCAACACTGAAGCTTTCTTT. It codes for CASRRSMGRGNTEAFF.

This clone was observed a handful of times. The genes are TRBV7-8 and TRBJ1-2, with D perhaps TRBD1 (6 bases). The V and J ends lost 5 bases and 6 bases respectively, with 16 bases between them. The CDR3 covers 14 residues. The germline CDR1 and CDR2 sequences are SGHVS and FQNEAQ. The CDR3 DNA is TGTGCCAGCAGCCAATACAGGGAGTCGGATGGCTACACCTTC. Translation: CASSQYRESDGYTF.

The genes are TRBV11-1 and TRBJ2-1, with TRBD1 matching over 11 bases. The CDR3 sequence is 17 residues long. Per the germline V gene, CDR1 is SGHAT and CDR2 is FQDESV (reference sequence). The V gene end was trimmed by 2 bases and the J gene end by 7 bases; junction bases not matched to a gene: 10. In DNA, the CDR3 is TGTGCCAGCAGCTTACCTCGGACAGGGGGCGCATGGAATGAGCAGTTCTTC. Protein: CASSLPRTGGAWNEQFF.

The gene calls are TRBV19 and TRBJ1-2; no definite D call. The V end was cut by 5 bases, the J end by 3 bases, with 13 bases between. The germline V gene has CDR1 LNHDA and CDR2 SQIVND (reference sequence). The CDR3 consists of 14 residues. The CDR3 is CASSAAGADYGYTF. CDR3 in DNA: TGTGCCAGTAGTGCCGCAGGAGCGGACTATGGCTACACCTTC.

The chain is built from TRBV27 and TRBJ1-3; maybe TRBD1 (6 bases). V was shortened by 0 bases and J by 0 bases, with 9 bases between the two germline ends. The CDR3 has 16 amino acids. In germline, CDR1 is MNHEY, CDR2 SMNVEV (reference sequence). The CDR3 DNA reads TGTGCCAGCAGTTTATCGTTAGGGGGCTCTGGAAACACCATATATTTT. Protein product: CASSLSLGGSGNTIYF.

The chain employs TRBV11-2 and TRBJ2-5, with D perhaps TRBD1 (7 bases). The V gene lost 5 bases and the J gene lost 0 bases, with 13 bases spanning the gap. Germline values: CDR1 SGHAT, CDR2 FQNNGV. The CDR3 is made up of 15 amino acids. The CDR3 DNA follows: TGTGCCAGCAGCCTACCAGGGGGGCACCAAGAGACCCAGTACTTC. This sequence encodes CASSLPGGHQETQYF. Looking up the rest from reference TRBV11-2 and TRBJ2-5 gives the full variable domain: EAGVAQSPRYKIIEKRQSVAFWCNPISGHATLYWYQQILGQGPKLLIQFQNNGVVDDSQLPKDRFSAERLKGVDSTLKIQPAKLEDSAVYLCASSLPGGHQETQYFGPGTRLLVL.

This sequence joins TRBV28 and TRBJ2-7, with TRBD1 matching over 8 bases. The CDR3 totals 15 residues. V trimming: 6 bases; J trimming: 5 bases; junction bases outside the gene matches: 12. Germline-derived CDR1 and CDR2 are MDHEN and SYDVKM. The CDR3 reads CASRHGRGRTDEQYF. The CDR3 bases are TGTGCCAGCAGGCACGGCAGGGGGCGGACAGACGAGCAGTACTTC. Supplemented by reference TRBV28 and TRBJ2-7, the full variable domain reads DVKVTQSSRYLVKRTGEKVFLECVQDMDHENMFWYRQDPGLGLRLIYFSYDVKMKEKGDIPEGYSVSREKKERFSLILESASTNQTSMYLCASRHGRGRTDEQYFGPGTRLTVT.

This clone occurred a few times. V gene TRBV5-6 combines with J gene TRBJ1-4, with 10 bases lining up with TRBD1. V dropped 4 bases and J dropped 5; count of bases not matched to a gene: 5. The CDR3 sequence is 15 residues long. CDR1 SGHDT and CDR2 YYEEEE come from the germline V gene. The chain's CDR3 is CASSGGTGANEKLFF. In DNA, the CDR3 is TGTGCCAGCAGCGGGGGGACAGGGGCGAATGAAAAACTGTTTTTT.

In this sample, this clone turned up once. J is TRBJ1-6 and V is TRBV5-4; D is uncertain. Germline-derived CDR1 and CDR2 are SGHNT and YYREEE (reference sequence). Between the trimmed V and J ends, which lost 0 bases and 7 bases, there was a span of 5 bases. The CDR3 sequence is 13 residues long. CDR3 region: CASSLDRNSPLHF. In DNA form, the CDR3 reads TGTGCCAGCAGCTTGGATCGGAATTCACCCCTCCACTTT.

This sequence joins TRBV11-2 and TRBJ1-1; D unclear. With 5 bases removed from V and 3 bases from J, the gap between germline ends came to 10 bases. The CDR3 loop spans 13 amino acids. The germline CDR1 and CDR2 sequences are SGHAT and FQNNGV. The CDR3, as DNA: TGTGCCAGCAGCCCCCCGTCCCACACTGAAGCTTTCTTT. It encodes CASSPPSHTEAFF.

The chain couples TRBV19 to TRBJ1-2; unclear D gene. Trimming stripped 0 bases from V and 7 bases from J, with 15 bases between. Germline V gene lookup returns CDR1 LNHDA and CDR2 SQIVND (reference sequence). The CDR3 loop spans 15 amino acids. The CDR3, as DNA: TGTGCCAGTAGTATAGATGGCAGCACTACGGGTGGCTACACCTTC. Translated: CASSIDGSTTGGYTF.

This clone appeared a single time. Here the CDR3 reads CARSLGPTGFKETQYF. The CDR3 DNA sequence: TGTGCCAGAAGCTTGGGCCCGACAGGGTTTAAAGAGACCCAGTACTTC. This chain connects TRBV5-3 to TRBJ2-5, with 7 bases that match TRBD1. TRBV5-3 is classed as an ORF, of uncertain function. V lost 0 bases, J lost 3 bases, and 8 bases stayed unmatched. The CDR3 sequence is 16 residues long.

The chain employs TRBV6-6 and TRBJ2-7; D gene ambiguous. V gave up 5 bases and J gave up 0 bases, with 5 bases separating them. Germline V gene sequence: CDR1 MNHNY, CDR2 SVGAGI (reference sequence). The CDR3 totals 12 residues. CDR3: CASSPGSYEQYF. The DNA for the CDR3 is TGTGCCAGCAGTCCCGGCTCCTACGAGCAGTACTTC.

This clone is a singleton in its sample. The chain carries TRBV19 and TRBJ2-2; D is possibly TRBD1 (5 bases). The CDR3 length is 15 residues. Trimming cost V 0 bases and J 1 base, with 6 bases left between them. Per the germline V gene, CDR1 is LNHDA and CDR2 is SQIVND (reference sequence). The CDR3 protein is CASSIDRVNTGELFF. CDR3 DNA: TGTGCCAGTAGTATAGACAGGGTGAACACCGGGGAGCTGTTTTTT.

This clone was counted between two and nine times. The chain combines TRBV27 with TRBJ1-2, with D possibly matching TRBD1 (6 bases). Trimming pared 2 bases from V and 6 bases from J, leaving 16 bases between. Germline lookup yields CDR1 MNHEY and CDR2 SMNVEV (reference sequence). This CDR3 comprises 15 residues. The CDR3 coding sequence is TGTGCCAGCAGTTTAACAGGGTACCCCGAAAATGGCTACACCTTC. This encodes CASSLTGYPENGYTF.

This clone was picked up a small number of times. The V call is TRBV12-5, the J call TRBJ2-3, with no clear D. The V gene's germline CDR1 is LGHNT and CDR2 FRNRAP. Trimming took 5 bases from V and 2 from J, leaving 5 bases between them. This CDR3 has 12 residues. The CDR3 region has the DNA TGTGCTAGTGGTCCCCACACAGATACGCAGTATTTT. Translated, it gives CASGPHTDTQYF.

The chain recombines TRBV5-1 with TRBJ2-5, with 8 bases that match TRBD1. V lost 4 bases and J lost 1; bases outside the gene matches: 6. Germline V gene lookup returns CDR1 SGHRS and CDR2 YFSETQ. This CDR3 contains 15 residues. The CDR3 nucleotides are TGCGCCAGCAGCCCGACAGGGGAGGTCCAAGAGACCCAGTACTTC. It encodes CASSPTGEVQETQYF.